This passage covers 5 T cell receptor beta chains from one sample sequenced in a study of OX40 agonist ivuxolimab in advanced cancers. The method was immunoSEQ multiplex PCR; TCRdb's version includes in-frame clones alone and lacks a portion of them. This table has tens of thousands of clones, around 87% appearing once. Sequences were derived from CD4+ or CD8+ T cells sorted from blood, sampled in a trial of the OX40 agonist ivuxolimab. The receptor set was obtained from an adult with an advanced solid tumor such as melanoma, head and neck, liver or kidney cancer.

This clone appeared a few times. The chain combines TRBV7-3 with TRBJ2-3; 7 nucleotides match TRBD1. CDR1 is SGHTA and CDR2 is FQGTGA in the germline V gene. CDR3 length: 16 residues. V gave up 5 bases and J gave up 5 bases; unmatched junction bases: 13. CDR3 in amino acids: CASSPGQIPQVDTQYF. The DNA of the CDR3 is TGTGCCAGCAGCCCGGGACAGATCCCCCAGGTAGATACGCAGTATTTT.

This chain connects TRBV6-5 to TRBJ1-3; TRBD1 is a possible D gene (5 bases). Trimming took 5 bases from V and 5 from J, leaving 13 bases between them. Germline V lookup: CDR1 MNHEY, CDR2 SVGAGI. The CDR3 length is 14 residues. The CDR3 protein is CASSPTGPRNTIYF. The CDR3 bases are TGTGCCAGCAGTCCGACGGGACCGAGAAACACCATATATTTT.

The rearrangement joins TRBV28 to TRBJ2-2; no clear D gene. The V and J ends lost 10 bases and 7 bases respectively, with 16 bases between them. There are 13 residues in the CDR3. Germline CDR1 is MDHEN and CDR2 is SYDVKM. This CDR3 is CANSDIPGGELFF. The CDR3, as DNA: TGTGCCAACTCTGACATCCCCGGCGGGGAGCTGTTTTTT.

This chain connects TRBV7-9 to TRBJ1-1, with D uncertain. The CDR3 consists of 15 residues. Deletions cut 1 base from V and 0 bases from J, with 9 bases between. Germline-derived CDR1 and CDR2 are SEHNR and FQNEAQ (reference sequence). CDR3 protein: CASSLGRVLNTEAFF. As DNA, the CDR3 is TGTGCCAGCAGCTTAGGGCGGGTTTTGAACACTGAAGCTTTCTTT.

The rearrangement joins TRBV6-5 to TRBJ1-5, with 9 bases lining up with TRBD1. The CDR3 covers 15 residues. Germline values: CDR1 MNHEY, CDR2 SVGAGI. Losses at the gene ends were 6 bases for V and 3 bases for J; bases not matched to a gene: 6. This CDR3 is CASSPDRGNNQPQHF. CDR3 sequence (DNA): TGTGCCAGCAGCCCGGACAGGGGAAACAATCAGCCCCAGCATTTT.